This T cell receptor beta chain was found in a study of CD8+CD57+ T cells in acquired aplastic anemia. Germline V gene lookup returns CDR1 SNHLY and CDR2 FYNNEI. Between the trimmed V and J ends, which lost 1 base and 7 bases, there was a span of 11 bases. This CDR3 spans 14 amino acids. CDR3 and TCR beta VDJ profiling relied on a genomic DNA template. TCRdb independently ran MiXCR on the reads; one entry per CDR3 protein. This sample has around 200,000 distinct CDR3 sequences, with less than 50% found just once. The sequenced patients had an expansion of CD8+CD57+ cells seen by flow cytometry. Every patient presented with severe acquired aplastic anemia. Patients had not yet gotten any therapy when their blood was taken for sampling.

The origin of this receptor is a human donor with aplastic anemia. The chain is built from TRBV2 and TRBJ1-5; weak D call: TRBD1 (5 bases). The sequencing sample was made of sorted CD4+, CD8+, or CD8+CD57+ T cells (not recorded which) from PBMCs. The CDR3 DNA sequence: TGTGCCAGCAGTGAAGGAGGGGTCCACCAGCCCCAGCATTTT. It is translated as CASSEGGVHQPQHF.